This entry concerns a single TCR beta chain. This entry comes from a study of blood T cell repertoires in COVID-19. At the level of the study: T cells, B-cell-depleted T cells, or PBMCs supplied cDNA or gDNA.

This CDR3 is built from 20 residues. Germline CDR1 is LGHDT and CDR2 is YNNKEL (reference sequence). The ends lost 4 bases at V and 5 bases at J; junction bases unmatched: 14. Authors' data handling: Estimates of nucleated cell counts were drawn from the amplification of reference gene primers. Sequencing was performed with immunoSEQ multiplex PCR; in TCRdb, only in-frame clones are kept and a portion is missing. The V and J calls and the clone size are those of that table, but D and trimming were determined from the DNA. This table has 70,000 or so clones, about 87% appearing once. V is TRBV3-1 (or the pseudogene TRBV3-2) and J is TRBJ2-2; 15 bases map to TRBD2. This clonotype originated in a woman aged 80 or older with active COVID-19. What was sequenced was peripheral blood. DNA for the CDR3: TGTGCCAGCAGCCCCCTCGCCGGGACTAGCGGGAGGCGCCGGACCGGGGAGCTGTTTTTT. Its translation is CASSPLAGTSGRRRTGELFF.